These 28 T cell receptor beta chains came from one sample sequenced in a study of metastatic and nonmetastatic thyroid tumors. Patients had received no treatment of any kind before thyroid surgery. TCRdb re-called clones via MiXCR from the PCR reads. The sample contains approximately 22,000 clones, about a sixth of which appear only once. The sample was tumor tissue. These receptors were obtained from a female donor with papillary thyroid cancer or a benign thyroid nodule (not recorded which). Some clones in this sample may be carry-over from other donors' samples.

This clone was picked up a small number of times. Germline is not matched at one junction end, which may reflect a read error. In DNA, the CDR3 is TGTGCCATCAGTGGCGGGGGGTCCGGGAATGAGCAGTTCTTC. It is translated as CAISGGGSGNEQFF. The chain has TRBV6-4 and TRBJ2-1; 8 bases are a match to TRBD2. The CDR3 length is 14 residues. Germline V gene sequence: CDR1 MRHNA, CDR2 SNTAGT.

The chain combines TRBV2 with TRBJ2-3, with 8 bases fitting TRBD2. CDR1 and CDR2 (germline): SNHLY, FYNNEI. Trimming removed 7 bases from V and 3 bases from J; junction bases left unmatched: 9. The CDR3 sequence is 15 residues long. In DNA form, the CDR3 reads TGTGCCAGCATCGCGGTACTAGCGGTAACAGATACGCAGTATTTT. As protein: CASIAVLAVTDTQYF.

Comment on this clone: At one end, the junction sequence differs from germline, possibly due to a read error. This chain uses TRBV3-1 with TRBJ2-2; D could derive from TRBD1 or TRBD2 (5 bases each). CDR1 is LGHDT and CDR2 is YNNKEL in the germline V gene (reference sequence). CDR3 length: 15 amino acids. The CDR3 nucleotides are TGTGCCAGCAGCCCATGGGGGTGTAACACCGTGGAGCTGTTTTTT. Its translation is CASSPWGCNTVELFF.

In this sample, this clone turned up many times. Compared with germline, one end of the junction differs, possibly owing to a read error. This sequence joins TRBV7-7 and TRBJ2-1, with 10 bases aligning to TRBD2. Germline loops: CDR1 SSHAT, CDR2 FNYEAQ (reference sequence). This CDR3 is 15 amino acids long. The CDR3 here is CASSLAGGTRNEQFF. DNA for the CDR3: TGTGCTAGCAGCTTAGCGGGGGGTACTAGGAATGAGCAGTTCTTC.

This clone was seen ten or more times. The gene calls are TRBV3-1 and TRBJ2-5, with D tentatively TRBD2 (5 bases). This CDR3 is 14 amino acids long. Trimming left V 1 base short and J 6 bases short, with 12 bases between. The germline V gene has CDR1 LGHDT and CDR2 YNNKEL (reference sequence). CDR3 sequence reads: CASSQGEGRKTQYF. CDR3 DNA: TGTGCCAGCAGCCAAGGTGAGGGCCGAAAGACCCAGTACTTC.

This clone has a single count. The junction differs from germline at one of its ends, possibly a read error. The chain uses TRBV20-1 and TRBJ1-4; D perhaps matches TRBD1 (5 bases). The CDR3 length is 15 residues. Germline V gives CDR1 DFQATT, CDR2 SNEGSKA (reference sequence). The CDR3 DNA reads as TGCAGTGCTAGACAGGGTGGGAGGGATAATGAAAAAATGTTTTTT. It encodes CSARQGGRDNEKMFF.

This clone has ten or more counts. This sample includes further DNA sequences coding for the same CDR3. The J gene is TRBJ1-6, the V gene TRBV7-2; D may be TRBD1 (5 bases). V was shortened by 4 bases and J by 13 bases, with 14 bases between the two germline ends. The CDR3 is 13 residues long. Germline loops: CDR1 SGHTA, CDR2 FQGNSA. The CDR3 is CASSSRQSFPLHF. DNA for the CDR3: TGTGCCAGCAGCTCCCGACAGTCTTTTCCCCTCCACTTT.

A single count supports this clone. The rearrangement uses TRBV4-2 and TRBJ1-2, with TRBD1 matching 8 bases. The CDR3 runs 15 residues. Germline assignment: CDR1 LGHNA and CDR2 YNFKEQ. The ends lost 3 bases at V and 8 bases at J; junction bases unmatched: 11. The CDR3 region is CASSHPDGGDRGYTF. CDR3 nucleotide sequence: TGTGCCAGCAGCCACCCTGACGGGGGGGACAGGGGCTACACCTTC.

This clone was seen only a few times. An end of the junction does not agree with germline; a read error may underlie this. The chain is built from TRBV28 and TRBJ2-5; D remains ambiguous. CDR1 is MDHEN, CDR2 SYDVKM, per germline. CDR3 size: 14 residues. The CDR3 sequence: CASSPPYVAETHYF. In DNA form, the CDR3 reads TGTGCCAGCAGTCCCCCCTATGTGGCAGAGACCCATTACTTC.

This clone was found many times. The rearrangement links TRBV7-3 to TRBJ1-3, with D perhaps TRBD1 (5 bases). This CDR3 contains 16 residues. V was clipped by 0 bases and J by 0 bases, with 9 bases between them. From germline, CDR1 is SGHTA and CDR2 FQGTGA. Written as DNA, the CDR3 is TGTGCCAGCAGCTTAACCGGACAACACTCTGGAAACACCATATATTTT. Its protein is CASSLTGQHSGNTIYF. The variable domain in full, completed from reference TRBV7-3 and TRBJ1-3, reads GAGVSQTPSNKVTEKGKYVELRCDPISGHTALYWYRQSLGQGPEFLIYFQGTGAADDSGLPNDRFFAVRPEGSVSTLKIQRTERGDSAVYLCASSLTGQHSGNTIYFGEGSWLTVV.

In this sample, this clone turned up many times. The CDR3 sequence: CASSLGQGANYGYTF. The DNA for the CDR3 is TGTGCCAGCAGCTTGGGACAGGGGGCGAACTATGGCTACACCTTC. The chain combines TRBV5-6 with TRBJ1-2, with 10 bases identical to TRBD1. There are 15 residues in the CDR3. The J segment lost 2 bases and the V segment lost 0 bases, leaving 1 base of the junction unmatched. Germline V gene sequence: CDR1 SGHDT, CDR2 YYEEEE.

This clone was detected ten times or more. The rearrangement uses TRBV7-2 and TRBJ2-2, with 9 positions matching TRBD1. CDR1 and CDR2 (germline): SGHTA, FQGNSA. This CDR3 has 16 amino acids. V lost 3 bases and J lost 5; bases outside the gene matches: 7. The DNA of the CDR3 is TGTGCCAGCAGCTTTAGGGGGACAGGGTCAACCGGGGAGCTGTTTTTT. This sequence encodes CASSFRGTGSTGELFF. Using reference TRBV7-2 and TRBJ2-2 for the parts outside the CDR3, the full variable domain is GAGVSQSPSNKVTEKGKDVELRCDPISGHTALYWYRQSLGQGLEFLIYFQGNSAPDKSGLPSDRFSAERTGGSVSTLTIQRTQQEDSAVYLCASSFRGTGSTGELFFGEGSRLTVL.

On this clone: At one end, the junction sequence differs from germline, possibly due to a read error. The V call is TRBV6-1, the J call TRBJ2-7; D is possibly TRBD1 (6 bases). Germline CDR1 reads MNHNS; CDR2 reads SASEGT. The CDR3 loop spans 14 amino acids. DNA of the CDR3: TGTGCCAGCATCGGCAGGGGCGCCCTCTGCGAGCGGTACTTC. It encodes CASIGRGALCERYF.

This clone has a count of ten or more. V is TRBV29-1 and J is TRBJ2-5; D uncertain. V lost 7 bases to trimming and J lost 5 bases, with 14 bases between them. CDR1 and CDR2 from the germline V gene are SQVTM and ANQGSEA. The CDR3 runs 12 residues. The CDR3 nucleotides are TGCAGCGCTGTCCGGAATTGGGAGACCCAGTACTTC. Protein product: CSAVRNWETQYF.

This clone was observed many times. The chain employs TRBV6-1 and TRBJ2-7; weak D call: TRBD1 (6 bases). CDR3 length: 14 residues. The germline gives CDR1 MNHNS, CDR2 SASEGT. V lost 8 bases to trimming and J lost 3 bases, with 17 bases between them. The CDR3 is CASPPPGQSYEQYF. For the CDR3, the DNA is TGTGCCAGCCCCCCCCCGGGACAAAGCTACGAGCAGTACTTC.

This clone was found many times. This chain joins TRBV4-2 and TRBJ2-3; D is perhaps TRBD1 (6 bases). From germline, CDR1 is LGHNA and CDR2 YNFKEQ. V dropped 3 bases and J dropped 1 base, with 11 bases sitting between them. The CDR3 totals 15 residues. The DNA of the CDR3 is TGTGCCAGCAGCCAGGCAGGGGTGGGCACAGATACGCAGTATTTT. Translation: CASSQAGVGTDTQYF.

The DNA of the CDR3 is TGCGCCAGCAGAATCGGAGGCACCGGGGAGCTGTTTTTT. Translating it yields CASRIGGTGELFF. The chain recombines TRBV5-1 with TRBJ2-2; D is possibly TRBD2 (5 bases). The V gene's germline CDR1 is SGHRS and CDR2 YFSETQ. V gave up 5 bases and J gave up 4 bases, with 9 bases separating them. CDR3 size: 13 residues.

The table lists this clone with many counts. Other DNA sequences within the sample encode an identical CDR3. The chain couples TRBV19 to TRBJ2-1, with TRBD2 matching over 8 bases. The CDR3 spans 14 residues. Germline CDR1 LNHDA, CDR2 SQIVND (reference sequence). V lost 2 bases and J lost 7; bases outside the gene matches: 4. The CDR3 bases are TGTGCCAGTAGTATATACGGGGGGGCAAATGAGCAGTTCTTC. This gives the protein CASSIYGGANEQFF.

On this clone itself: This same CDR3 is encoded by further DNA sequences in the sample. V gene TRBV4-2 combines with J gene TRBJ2-2; D remains ambiguous. Looked up from germline, CDR1 is LGHNA and CDR2 is YNFKEQ. The V end lost 4 bases, the J end lost 2 bases, and 17 bases lay between the germline ends. The CDR3 runs to 17 residues. CDR3 protein: CASSPPWGRANTGELFF. The CDR3 DNA sequence: TGTGCCAGCAGCCCCCCTTGGGGTAGGGCCAACACCGGGGAGCTGTTTTTT.

This rearrangement joins TRBV4-3 to TRBJ1-3; D remains unclear. V lost 4 bases to trimming and J lost 1 base, with 8 bases between them. The CDR3 has 14 residues. Germline V gene lookup returns CDR1 LGHNA and CDR2 YSLEER. CDR3 sequence reads: CASSRGESGNTIYF. DNA of the CDR3: TGCGCCAGCAGCCGTGGGGAATCTGGAAACACCATATATTTT.

This clone was detected many times. This chain links TRBV27 with TRBJ2-5; unclear D gene. CDR1 and CDR2 from the germline V gene are MNHEY and SMNVEV (reference sequence). V lost 5 bases and J 5 bases, leaving 18 bases between the germline ends. The CDR3 runs to 15 residues. The CDR3 DNA is TGTGCCAGCAGTCCCAGGACCCCGAAGAGGGAGACCCAGTACTTC. Its protein is CASSPRTPKRETQYF.

CDR3 residues: CASRPSTGSNQPQHF. DNA for the CDR3: TGTGCCAGCAGACCTTCCACGGGGAGCAATCAGCCCCAGCATTTT. This rearrangement joins TRBV9 to TRBJ1-5, with no clear D. Trimming pared 5 bases from V and 1 base from J, leaving 13 bases between. In germline, CDR1 is SGDLS, CDR2 YYNGEE. The CDR3 consists of 15 residues.

With regard to this clone: Compared with germline, one end of the junction differs, possibly owing to a read error. The chain links TRBV9 to TRBJ2-7; 8 nucleotides line up with TRBD2. The CDR3 contains 15 residues. The germline V gene has CDR1 SGDLS and CDR2 YYNGEE. As DNA, the CDR3 is TGTTCCAGCACCGGTGGGTCAGCGGGAGAGTACGAGCAGTACTTC. This codes for CSSTGGSAGEYEQYF.

The gene calls are TRBV20-1 and TRBJ2-5; TRBD1 is a possible D gene (6 bases). Germline lookup yields CDR1 DFQATT and CDR2 SNEGSKA (reference sequence). The CDR3 runs 13 residues. CDR3 coding DNA: TGCTCCGGGAAGGGACACAGCCAAGAGACCCAGTACTTC. It translates to CSGKGHSQETQYF.

This clone showed up many times. The rearrangement links TRBV18 to TRBJ1-5; 8 bases agree with TRBD1. J was trimmed by 5 bases and V by 3 bases; bases with no gene match: 3. The CDR3 totals 14 residues. Germline CDR1 reads KGHSH; CDR2 reads LQKENI. The CDR3: CASSPGTGYQPQHF. The CDR3 nucleotides read TGTGCCAGCTCACCCGGGACAGGATATCAGCCCCAGCATTTT.

This clone was recorded a few times. J is TRBJ2-1 and V is TRBV10-3, with a weak D call TRBD1 (6 bases). Germline lookup yields CDR1 ENHRY and CDR2 SYGVKD. This CDR3 has 12 residues. V dropped 10 bases and J dropped 6 bases, with 13 bases sitting between them. The CDR3 nucleotides read TGTGCCACGGGACAAGTAGGCAATGAGCAGTTCTTC. Translation gives CATGQVGNEQFF.

This clone showed up many times. The CDR3, as DNA: TGTGCCAGCAGCCTGGGGTTGCAGCAGCCCCAGCATTTT. It is translated as CASSLGLQQPQHF. This chain connects TRBV14 to TRBJ1-5, with D unclear. The CDR3 consists of 13 residues. Trimming removed 4 bases from V and 7 bases from J, with 11 bases in between. CDR1 is SGHDN, CDR2 FVKESK, per germline. Variable domain in full (rest from reference TRBV14 and TRBJ1-5): EAGVTQFPSHSVIEKGQTVTLRCDPISGHDNLYWYRRVMGKEIKFLLHFVKESKQDESGMPNNRFLAERTGGTYSTLKVQPAELEDSGVYFCASSLGLQQPQHFGDGTRLSIL.

This clone was seen many times. The chain has TRBV4-2 and TRBJ1-4; 9 bases are shared with TRBD1. This CDR3 comprises 15 residues. V trimming: 1 base; J trimming: 7 bases; junction bases outside the gene matches: 4. Germline V gives CDR1 LGHNA, CDR2 YNFKEQ. In DNA form, the CDR3 reads TGTGCCAGCAGCCAAGGGGACAGGGAGGCTGAAAAACTGTTTTTT. As protein: CASSQGDREAEKLFF.